This T cell receptor (beta chain) is from a study of cytomegalovirus exposure and HLA in healthy donors. The study's findings and limits: In a later analysis, at a false discovery rate of 0.05, 16,951 TCR beta sequences were associated with HLA alleles. Across donors, sequencing depth was assumed by presence/absence analyses to be roughly uniform. Altogether, 160 or so TCR beta chains were recorded as cytomegalovirus-associated.

The PCR made use of 60 Vbeta and 13 Jbeta primers. Original methodology: Approximately 86 million unique TCR beta chains, 9 million to 11 million shared, were counted in a later analysis. The repertoire was sequenced with immunoSEQ multiplex PCR; TCRdb's copy has only in-frame clones and lacks some. That table furnishes V, J and clone size, whereas the DNA furnished D and trimming. This sample has fewer than 150,000 clones; around 80% occur once, and the top ten carry nearly 7%. Concerning this clone itself: Its antigen is still unknown.

This TCR was recovered from a middle-aged man in good health and CMV-seropositive. The sequencing input was PBMCs.

As DNA, the CDR3 is TGTGCCTGGAGAAGTAGGAGAAGCGGGATGGGAAAACTGTTTTTT. This gives the protein CAWRSRRSGMGKLFF. The V call is TRBV30, the J call TRBJ1-4; D uncertain. CDR3 length: 15 amino acids. Per the germline V gene, CDR1 is GTSNPN and CDR2 is SVGIG (reference sequence). V was shortened by 3 bases and J by 10 bases, with 21 bases between the two germline ends.